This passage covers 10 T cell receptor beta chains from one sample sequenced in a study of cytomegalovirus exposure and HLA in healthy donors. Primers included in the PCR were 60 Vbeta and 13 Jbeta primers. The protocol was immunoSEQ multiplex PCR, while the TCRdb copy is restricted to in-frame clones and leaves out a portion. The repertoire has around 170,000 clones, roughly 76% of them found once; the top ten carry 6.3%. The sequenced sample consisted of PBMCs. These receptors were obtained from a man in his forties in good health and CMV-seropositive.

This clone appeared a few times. CDR3 loop: CASSSNRALHGYTF. The DNA of the CDR3 is TGTGCCAGCAGTTCTAACAGGGCCCTCCATGGCTACACCTTC. The V call is TRBV28, the J call TRBJ1-2; possible D gene TRBD1, 6 bases. This CDR3 contains 14 residues. Trimming removed 4 bases from V and 6 bases from J, with 15 bases in between. Per the germline V gene, CDR1 is MDHEN and CDR2 is SYDVKM.

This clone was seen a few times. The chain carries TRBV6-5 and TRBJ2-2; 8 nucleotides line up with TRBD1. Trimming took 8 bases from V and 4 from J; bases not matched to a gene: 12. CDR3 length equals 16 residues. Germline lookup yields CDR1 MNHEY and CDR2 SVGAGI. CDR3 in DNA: TGTGCCAGCCGATACTACAGGGGGTGGGCCACCGGGGAGCTGTTTTTT. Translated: CASRYYRGWATGELFF.

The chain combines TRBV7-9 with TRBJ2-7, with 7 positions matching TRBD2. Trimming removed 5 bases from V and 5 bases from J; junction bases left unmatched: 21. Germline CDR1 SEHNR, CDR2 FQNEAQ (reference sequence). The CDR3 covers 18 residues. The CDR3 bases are TGTGCCAGCAGCCATAGACTGATGGGGACGAGGGAGGGCCACGAGCAGTACTTC. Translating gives CASSHRLMGTREGHEQYF.

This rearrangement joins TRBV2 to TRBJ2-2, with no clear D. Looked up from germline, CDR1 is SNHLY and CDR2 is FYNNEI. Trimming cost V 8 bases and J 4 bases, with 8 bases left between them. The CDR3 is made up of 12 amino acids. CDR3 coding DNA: TGTGCCAGCCTAACCTCCACCGGGGAGCTGTTTTTT. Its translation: CASLTSTGELFF.

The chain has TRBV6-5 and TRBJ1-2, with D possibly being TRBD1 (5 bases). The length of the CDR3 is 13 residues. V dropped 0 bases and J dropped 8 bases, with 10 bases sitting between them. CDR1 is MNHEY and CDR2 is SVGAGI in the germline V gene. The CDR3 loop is CASSYSGTIGYTF. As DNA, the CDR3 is TGTGCCAGCAGTTACTCGGGGACTATAGGCTACACCTTC.

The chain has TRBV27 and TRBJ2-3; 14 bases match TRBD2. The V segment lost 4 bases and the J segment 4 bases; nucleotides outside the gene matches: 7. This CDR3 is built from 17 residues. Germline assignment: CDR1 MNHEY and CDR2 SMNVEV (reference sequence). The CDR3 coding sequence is TGTGCCAGCAGTTCCACCCCGGGACTAGCGGGGGCAGATACGCAGTATTTT. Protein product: CASSSTPGLAGADTQYF.

Here the CDR3 reads CASSQGDRGHGNTIYF. For the CDR3, the DNA is TGCGCCAGCAGCCAGGGGGACAGGGGCCATGGAAACACCATATATTTT. The chain employs TRBV4-3 and TRBJ1-3, with TRBD1 identical over 10 bases. V gave up 3 bases and J gave up 3 bases; unmatched junction bases: 5. CDR1 and CDR2 from the germline V gene are LGHNA and YSLEER. CDR3 length equals 16 residues.

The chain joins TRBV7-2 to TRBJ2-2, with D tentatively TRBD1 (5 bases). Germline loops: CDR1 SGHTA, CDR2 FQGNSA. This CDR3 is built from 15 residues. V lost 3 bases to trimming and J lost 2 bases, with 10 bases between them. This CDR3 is CASSFDRPNTGELFF. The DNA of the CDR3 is TGTGCCAGCAGCTTTGACAGACCCAACACCGGGGAGCTGTTTTTT.

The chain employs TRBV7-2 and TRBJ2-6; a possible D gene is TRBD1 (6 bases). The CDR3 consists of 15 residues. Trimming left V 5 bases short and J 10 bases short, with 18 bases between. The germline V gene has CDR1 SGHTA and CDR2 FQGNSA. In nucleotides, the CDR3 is TGTGCCAGCAGCCAGCATTCTGGGGGACAAAACGTCCTGACTTTC. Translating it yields CASSQHSGGQNVLTF.

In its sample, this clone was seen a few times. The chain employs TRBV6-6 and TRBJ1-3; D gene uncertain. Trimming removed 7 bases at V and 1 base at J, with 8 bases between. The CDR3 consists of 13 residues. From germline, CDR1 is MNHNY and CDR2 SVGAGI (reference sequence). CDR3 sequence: CASTLFSGNTIYF. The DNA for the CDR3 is TGTGCCAGCACTCTCTTTTCTGGAAACACCATATATTTT.